This T cell receptor beta chain was profiled in a study of T cell changes during pregnancy in multiple sclerosis. Measured with immunoSEQ multiplex PCR; TCRdb has only the in-frame clones, and not every one. Counted here are around 60,000 clones, around 96% occurring once; the ten biggest clones make up 2% to 2.5%. V lost 1 base and J lost 6, with 17 bases in between. CDR1 and CDR2 from the germline V gene are SGHRS and YFSETQ. The CDR3 totals 16 residues. The source material was CD8+ T cells from peripheral blood mononuclear cells, sampled after pregnancy. This chain links TRBV5-1 with TRBJ2-1; a weak D match, TRBD2 (5 bases). The TCR was taken from a female donor with multiple sclerosis, enrolled in a pregnancy study. The CDR3 sequence is CASSLMDFLIPNEQFF. The DNA of the CDR3 is TGCGCCAGCAGCTTGATGGACTTTTTGATCCCCAATGAGCAGTTCTTC.